Below, 4 T cell receptor beta chains from the same sample are listed, as sequenced in a study of cytomegalovirus exposure and HLA in healthy donors. Vbeta (60) and Jbeta (13) primers were used in the PCR. Some clones are missing from TCRdb's copy, which holds only in-frame ones; the method was immunoSEQ multiplex PCR. Here the sample spans about 200,000 clones, more than 60% being singletons. Input material: PBMCs. All receptors derive from a man aged 35-49 years in good health and CMV-seronegative.

This sequence joins TRBV5-4 and TRBJ1-3; D not resolved. Trimming shortened V by 0 bases and J by 4 bases, and 11 bases separated the two germline ends. The germline CDR1 and CDR2 sequences are SGHNT and YYREEE (reference sequence). The CDR3 sequence is 15 residues long. This CDR3 reads CASSLAGIGGNTIYF. The CDR3 bases are TGTGCCAGCAGCTTGGCGGGGATAGGAGGAAACACCATATATTTT.

The chain uses TRBV6-1 and TRBJ1-1; perhaps TRBD1 as D (6 bases). The CDR3 totals 15 residues. V shed 3 bases and J shed 0 bases, with 11 bases lying between them. Per germline, CDR1 MNHNS and CDR2 SASEGT. CDR3 region: CASSDPDSLNTEAFF. The CDR3 DNA follows: TGTGCCAGCAGTGACCCGGACAGCCTGAACACTGAAGCTTTCTTT.

The J gene is TRBJ1-2, the V gene TRBV5-1; TRBD1 aligns across 10 bases. This CDR3 spans 16 amino acids. Unmatched junction bases numbered 7, after V lost 1 base and J lost 4 bases. Germline values: CDR1 SGHRS, CDR2 YFSETQ. As DNA, the CDR3 is TGCGCCAGCAGCTTGACCCGGGACAGGGGAAGCTATGGCTACACCTTC. Translating it yields CASSLTRDRGSYGYTF.

Notes on this clone: A junction end diverges from the germline sequence, so it may reflect a read error. V is TRBV5-8 and J is TRBJ1-1; D possibly corresponds to TRBD1 (6 bases). The CDR3 length is 13 residues. Germline V gene sequence: CDR1 SGHTS, CDR2 YDEGEE. The CDR3 protein is CASTLDRNTEAFF. The CDR3, as DNA: TGTGCCAGCACCTTGGACAGGAACACTGAAGCTTTCTTT.